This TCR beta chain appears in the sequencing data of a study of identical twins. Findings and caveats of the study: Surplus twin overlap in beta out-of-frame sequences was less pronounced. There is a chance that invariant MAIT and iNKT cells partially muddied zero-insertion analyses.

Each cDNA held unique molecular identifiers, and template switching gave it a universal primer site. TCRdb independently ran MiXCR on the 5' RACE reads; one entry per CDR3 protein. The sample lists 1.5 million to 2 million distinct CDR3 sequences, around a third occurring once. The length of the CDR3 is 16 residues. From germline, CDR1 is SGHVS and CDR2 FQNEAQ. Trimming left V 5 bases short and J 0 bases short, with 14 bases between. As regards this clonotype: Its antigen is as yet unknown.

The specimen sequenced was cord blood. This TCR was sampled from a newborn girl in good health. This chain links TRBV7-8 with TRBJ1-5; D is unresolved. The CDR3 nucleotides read TGTGCCAGCAGCGTACGGGAGATAACTAGCAATCAGCCCCAGCATTTT. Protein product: CASSVREITSNQPQHF.